One and the same sample provided the 21 T cell receptor beta chains below, sequenced in a study of blood T cell repertoires in COVID-19. The method was immunoSEQ multiplex PCR; TCRdb's version includes in-frame clones alone and lacks a portion of them. The table includes roughly 190,000 clones, roughly three quarters detected once. Sample: peripheral blood. Every receptor here comes from a woman in her fifties or sixties with active or convalescent COVID-19.

This clone was recorded once. CDR3: CASSDSMNQPQHF. The CDR3 region has the DNA TGTGCCAGCAGTGACAGCATGAATCAGCCCCAGCATTTT. This rearrangement joins TRBV6-2 or TRBV6-3 to TRBJ1-5; D might be TRBD1 (5 bases). The V end was cut by 5 bases, the J end by 4 bases, with 9 bases between. The V gene's germline CDR1 is MNHEY and CDR2 SVGEGT. This CDR3 has 13 residues.

The CDR3 here is CASSQRLAGGPDSSYNEQFF. CDR3 DNA sequence: TGCGCCAGCAGCCAAAGACTAGCGGGGGGGCCGGACAGCTCCTACAATGAGCAGTTCTTC. The genes are TRBV4-3 and TRBJ2-1; 14 bases align to TRBD2. V dropped 2 bases and J dropped 0; count of bases not matched to a gene: 9. This CDR3 region has 20 residues. Germline-derived CDR1 and CDR2 are LGHNA and YSLEER.

CDR3 loop: CASSLANQGAMNEQFF. The CDR3 DNA sequence: TGTGCCAGCAGCTTAGCGAATCAGGGGGCAATGAATGAGCAGTTCTTC. This sequence joins TRBV7-8 and TRBJ2-1; 8 bases map to TRBD1. Germline loops: CDR1 SGHVS, CDR2 FQNEAQ. The junction had 8 bases not matched to a gene; V was cut back by 0 bases and J by 7 bases. This CDR3 spans 16 amino acids.

The chain joins TRBV11-2 to TRBJ2-7, with 13 bases aligning to TRBD2. V gave up 5 bases and J gave up 7 bases; unmatched junction bases: 5. CDR1 is SGHAT and CDR2 is FQNNGV in the germline V gene. This CDR3 is built from 14 residues. The CDR3 DNA follows: TGTGCCAGCAGCCCGGGACTAGCGGGAAGGGAGCAGTACTTC. Translated, it gives CASSPGLAGREQYF.

V gene TRBV19 combines with J gene TRBJ2-7; D gene uncertain. The ends were cut back, 3 bases at V and 0 bases at J, with 9 bases in the middle. The V gene's germline CDR1 is LNHDA and CDR2 SQIVND (reference sequence). This CDR3 has 14 amino acids. CDR3 residues: CASSIGQVSYEQYF. The CDR3 DNA is TGTGCCAGTAGTATCGGTCAGGTCTCCTACGAGCAGTACTTC.

This chain uses TRBV7-5 with TRBJ1-3; the table's D call of TRBD1 was not tested on the DNA. TRBV7-5 is deemed a pseudogene. The CDR3 contains 18 residues. This chain's CDR3 is CVRSLADRGRTSGNTIYF. The CDR3 nucleotides read TGTGTCAGAAGCTTAGCGGACAGGGGACGGACCTCTGGAAACACCATATATTTT.

The chain has TRBV19 and TRBJ2-3, with 9 positions matching TRBD2. This CDR3 has 15 amino acids. CDR1 is LNHDA and CDR2 is SQIVND in the germline V gene (reference sequence). After removal of 3 bases from V and 2 bases from J, the junction contained 3 bases not matched to a gene. The CDR3: CASSMRGGVTDTQYF. The CDR3 region has the DNA TGTGCCAGTAGTATGCGGGGGGGAGTCACAGATACGCAGTATTTT. The full variable domain, completed using reference TRBV19 and TRBJ2-3, is DGGITQSPKYLFRKEGQNVTLSCEQNLNHDAMYWYRQDPGQGLRLIYYSQIVNDFQKGDIAEGYSVSREKKESFPLTVTSAQKNPTAFYLCASSMRGGVTDTQYFGPGTRLTVL.

The chain employs TRBV6-2 or TRBV6-3 and TRBJ1-5, with 8 bases that match TRBD1. CDR3 length: 14 amino acids. Germline lookup yields CDR1 MNHEY and CDR2 SVGEGT. The V and J ends lost 4 bases and 3 bases, in that order; junction bases with no gene match: 2. The DNA of the CDR3 is TGTGCCAGCAGTTCAGGGGGCAACAATCAGCCCCAGCATTTT. Residues: CASSSGGNNQPQHF.

The chain couples TRBV28 to TRBJ1-5, with 9 bases identical to TRBD1. This CDR3 has 15 amino acids. Per the germline V gene, CDR1 is MDHEN and CDR2 is SYDVKM. Trimming at V came to 2 bases and at J to 3 bases, leaving 2 bases not matched to a gene. The chain's CDR3 is CASSLGDRVNQPQHF. The CDR3 DNA follows: TGTGCCAGCAGTTTAGGGGACAGGGTCAATCAGCCCCAGCATTTT.

The genes are TRBV5-4 and TRBJ1-5, with D tentatively TRBD1 (5 bases). V was trimmed by 4 bases and J by 6 bases, leaving 11 bases between them. CDR1 is SGHNT, CDR2 YYREEE, per germline (reference sequence). The CDR3 loop spans 13 amino acids. CDR3 DNA sequence: TGTGCCAGCAGCCCAGGAGGGACTCAGCCCCAGCATTTT. Protein: CASSPGGTQPQHF.

The CDR3 nucleotides are TGTGCCAGCAGTTTAAACCTAGCGGTCAGGTCCCAGTACTTC. This gives the protein CASSLNLAVRSQYF. The chain links TRBV28 to TRBJ2-5; TRBD2 matches at 7 bases. Germline CDR1 and CDR2: MDHEN and SYDVKM. Trimming at V came to 2 bases and at J to 9 bases, leaving 9 bases not matched to a gene. The CDR3 contains 14 residues.

The chain uses TRBV7-8 and TRBJ2-3; D perhaps matches TRBD1 (6 bases). Germline V gene lookup returns CDR1 SGHVS and CDR2 FQNEAQ. This CDR3 contains 16 residues. The V and J ends lost 4 bases and 0 bases respectively, with 14 bases between them. As DNA, the CDR3 is TGTGCCAGCAGCTCCTGGGGTGGGGGCAGCACAGATACGCAGTATTTT. It translates to CASSSWGGGSTDTQYF.

The chain carries TRBV11-2 and TRBJ2-1; 8 nucleotides align to TRBD2. Unmatched junction bases numbered 3, after V lost 0 bases and J lost 5 bases. The CDR3 is 15 residues long. CDR1 and CDR2 from the germline V gene are SGHAT and FQNNGV. Here the CDR3 DNA reads TGTGCCAGCAGCTTAGATGGACTAGCCCACAATGAGCAGTTCTTC. Amino acids: CASSLDGLAHNEQFF.

This clone was seen many times. The chain joins TRBV5-6 to TRBJ1-2; no firm D call. Germline CDR1 SGHDT, CDR2 YYEEEE. There are 13 residues in the CDR3. V lost 4 bases to trimming and J lost 8 bases, with 15 bases between them. As DNA, the CDR3 is TGTGCCAGCAGCCCGTACGCGAGTAGCGGCTACACCTTC. Its translation: CASSPYASSGYTF.

V and J are TRBV5-1 and TRBJ2-1; 11 nucleotides agree with TRBD2. Germline CDR1 SGHRS, CDR2 YFSETQ. This CDR3 has 14 residues. V lost 7 bases and J lost 8; bases outside the gene matches: 8. This chain's CDR3 is CASCLAGGADEQFF. The CDR3 DNA reads as TGCGCCAGCTGTCTAGCGGGAGGTGCAGATGAGCAGTTCTTC.

J is TRBJ1-5 and V is TRBV10-3; 8 bases are shared with TRBD1. The CDR3 runs to 13 residues. V was clipped by 7 bases and J by 4 bases; unmatched bases: 3. The germline gives CDR1 ENHRY, CDR2 SYGVKD. CDR3 sequence (DNA): TGTGCCATCAAGGACAGGGAAAATCAGCCCCAGCATTTT. This gives the protein CAIKDRENQPQHF.

This clone was seen once. This rearrangement joins TRBV29-1 to TRBJ2-7; 7 nucleotides line up with TRBD1. Germline V gives CDR1 SQVTM, CDR2 ANQGSEA. This CDR3 contains 15 residues. Losses at the gene ends were 5 bases for V and 3 bases for J; bases not matched to a gene: 13. The CDR3 DNA reads TGCAGCGTTACACAAGGGGTAGGGGGCGGCTACGAGCAGTACTTC. It codes for CSVTQGVGGGYEQYF.

The chain couples TRBV19 to TRBJ2-1; 15 bases are shared with TRBD2. This CDR3 is built from 15 residues. CDR1 is LNHDA, CDR2 SQIVND, per germline (reference sequence). V shed 11 bases and J 5 bases; nucleotides not matched to a gene: 7. The CDR3: CASKGTSGGNNEQFF. The CDR3, as DNA: TGTGCCTCAAAGGGGACTAGCGGGGGGAACAATGAGCAGTTCTTC.

The chain joins TRBV29-1 to TRBJ2-7, with 11 bases matching TRBD1. CDR3 length equals 13 residues. Germline V lookup: CDR1 SQVTM, CDR2 ANQGSEA. J gave up 3 bases and V 6 bases, and 4 bases lay outside the gene matches. The CDR3 DNA reads as TGCAGCGTGCGGGGGACAGGGGGCTACGAGCAGTACTTC. This translates into CSVRGTGGYEQYF.

The chain combines TRBV6-5 with TRBJ1-6; D is possibly TRBD1 (5 bases). This CDR3 is built from 15 residues. Germline CDR1 reads MNHEY; CDR2 reads SVGAGI. Trimming took off 6 bases at V and 4 bases at J, with 13 bases between the two ends. CDR3 region: CASRSRTPYNSPLHF. DNA of the CDR3: TGTGCCAGCAGATCGAGGACACCATATAATTCACCCCTCCACTTT.

The V call is TRBV19, the J call TRBJ2-1; D remains unclear. V was clipped by 4 bases and J by 10 bases, with 11 bases between them. The CDR3 spans 12 residues. Germline V gives CDR1 LNHDA, CDR2 SQIVND (reference sequence). The CDR3 loop reads CASSTLAGEQFF. The CDR3 DNA reads TGTGCCAGTAGTACCTTAGCTGGGGAGCAGTTCTTC.